One and the same sample provided the 17 T cell receptor beta chains below, sequenced in a study of identical twins. Via MiXCR, TCRdb re-called the 5' RACE reads, giving one row per CDR3 protein. The data contain around 1.7 million distinct CDR3 sequences, less than 35% of them singletons. What was sequenced was cord blood. Receptors originate from a newborn girl in good health.

The V and J genes are TRBV18 and TRBJ1-1; D is undetermined. This CDR3 contains 14 residues. Germline-derived CDR1 and CDR2 are KGHSH and LQKENI. Trimming left V 3 bases short and J 5 bases short, with 13 bases between. The CDR3 sequence: CASSPYPRGTEAFF. The CDR3 nucleotides read TGTGCCAGCTCACCCTACCCACGGGGAACTGAAGCTTTCTTT.

The chain joins TRBV6-6 to TRBJ2-7; D may be TRBD2 (6 bases). Germline V gives CDR1 MNHNY, CDR2 SVGAGI (reference sequence). V gave up 8 bases and J gave up 0 bases, with 14 bases separating them. The CDR3 covers 14 residues. CDR3 in DNA: TGTGCCAGCGGGGGGACGGGGAGCTCCTACGAGCAGTACTTC. Protein product: CASGGTGSSYEQYF.

The chain employs TRBV11-2 and TRBJ2-4; TRBD2 matches 9 bases. CDR1 and CDR2 (germline): SGHAT, FQNNGV. With 4 bases clipped from V and 13 bases from J, the junction kept 14 bases outside the gene matches. This CDR3 region has 15 residues. DNA of the CDR3: TGTGCCAGCAGCTCCCGGACTAGCGAGGTATATGAGCAGTACTTC. Protein sequence: CASSSRTSEVYEQYF.

A few counts support this clonotype. V gene TRBV9 combines with J gene TRBJ1-1; D is uncertain. Germline V gene sequence: CDR1 SGDLS, CDR2 YYNGEE. V lost 3 bases, J lost 2 bases, and 11 bases lay in between. The CDR3 has 14 amino acids. The CDR3 loop is CASSDLRVNTEAFF. In DNA form, the CDR3 reads TGTGCCAGCAGCGATCTTAGGGTAAACACTGAAGCTTTCTTT.

This clonotype was recorded at least ten times. The rearrangement joins TRBV20-1 to TRBJ2-4; D not resolved. Gene TRBJ2-7 matches the end of the DNA better, so the J call may be wrong. The germline V gene encodes CDR1 DFQATT and CDR2 SNEGSKA (reference sequence). The CDR3 has 12 amino acids. The CDR3 loop reads CSARASFYEQYF. The CDR3 bases are TGCAGTGCTAGAGCCAGTTTTTACGAGCAGTACTTC.

The chain recombines TRBV5-1 with TRBJ2-1; 7 nucleotides line up with TRBD2. The germline V gene encodes CDR1 SGHRS and CDR2 YFSETQ. The V gene end was trimmed by 2 bases and the J gene end by 0 bases; junction bases not matched to a gene: 2. The CDR3 is made up of 15 amino acids. The CDR3 sequence is CASSFLADSYNEQFF. In DNA form, the CDR3 reads TGCGCCAGCAGCTTTCTAGCGGACTCCTACAATGAGCAGTTCTTC.

Turning to this clonotype: A much larger clone lies one base from this, so it may be a read error. The final CDR3 position lacks the conserved phenylalanine or tryptophan, pointing to a likely read error. The rearrangement uses TRBV11-2 and TRBJ2-5, with no clear D. The CDR3 is 14 residues long. V was pared by 2 bases and J by 1 base, with 8 bases between. Germline values: CDR1 SGHAT, CDR2 FQNNGV. The CDR3 spells CASSLLPRQETQYS. As DNA, the CDR3 is TGTGCCAGCAGCTTATTACCTCGCCAAGAGACCCAGTACTCC.

To note about this clonotype: One end of the junction is discordant with germline, which a read error may explain. This chain uses TRBV4-2 with TRBJ2-7; TRBD2 matches at 8 bases. Germline-derived CDR1 and CDR2 are LGHNA and YNFKEQ. The CDR3 totals 16 residues. CDR3 loop: CAISQDRSSGAYEQYF. In DNA form, the CDR3 reads TGTGCCATCAGCCAAGATAGGAGTAGCGGGGCCTACGAGCAGTACTTC.

The sample holds a few counts of this clonotype. The chain combines TRBV7-2 with TRBJ2-1, with D maybe TRBD2 (5 bases). Germline loops: CDR1 SGHTA, CDR2 FQGNSA. The CDR3 runs 14 residues. V gave up 5 bases and J gave up 10 bases, with 18 bases separating them. Here the CDR3 DNA reads TGTGCCAGCAGCGGCAGAGGCGGGCCTCGGGAGCAGTTCTTC. Translated, it gives CASSGRGGPREQFF.

On this clonotype itself: One end of the junction is discordant with germline, which a read error may explain. This rearrangement joins TRBV12-3 or TRBV12-4 to TRBJ2-1; 9 bases map to TRBD1. The CDR3 runs to 13 residues. CDR3 in amino acids: CASRRTGDNGQFF. The CDR3, as DNA: TGTGCCAGCAGGAGGACAGGGGACAATGGGCAGTTCTTC.

The V gene is TRBV7-2, the J gene TRBJ1-2; D unresolved. The CDR3 has 15 residues. Germline CDR1 reads SGHTA; CDR2 reads FQGNSA. V lost 4 bases, J lost 5 bases, and 17 bases lay in between. The CDR3 spells CASSSGWVGGYGYTF. CDR3 DNA sequence: TGTGCCAGCAGCTCCGGGTGGGTTGGTGGATATGGCTACACCTTC.

The table lists this clonotype with a few counts. The CDR3 DNA reads TGTGCCGGCGAGGGGGCGAACACCGGGGAGCTGTTTTTT. Its translation: CAGEGANTGELFF. The genes are TRBV28 and TRBJ2-2; a weak D match, TRBD1 (6 bases). Between the trimmed V and J ends, which lost 11 bases and 0 bases, there was a span of 10 bases. Germline V gene data show CDR1 as MDHEN and CDR2 as SYDVKM. The CDR3 covers 13 residues.

V and J are TRBV4-1 and TRBJ1-1; D call uncertain. The CDR3 covers 17 residues. Per germline, CDR1 MGHRA and CDR2 YSYEKL. The V end lost 0 bases, the J end lost 1 base, and 15 bases lay between the germline ends. The CDR3 loop reads CASSQDRLGPANTEAFF. The CDR3 nucleotides read TGCGCCAGCAGCCAAGATCGTCTGGGTCCGGCGAACACTGAAGCTTTCTTT.

The chain has TRBV20-1 and TRBJ2-1, with TRBD2 identical over 12 bases. The CDR3 length is 14 residues. V dropped 3 bases and J dropped 9; count of bases not matched to a gene: 6. Germline V gives CDR1 DFQATT, CDR2 SNEGSKA (reference sequence). The CDR3 DNA sequence: TGCAGTGCTAGGGCTAGCGGGAGGGCCGGTGAGCAGTTCTTC. Encoded protein: CSARASGRAGEQFF.

The sample holds many counts of this clonotype. This chain uses TRBV29-1 with TRBJ2-7; the match to TRBD1 covers 7 bases. Germline loops: CDR1 SQVTM, CDR2 ANQGSEA. With V trimmed by 7 bases and J by 1 base, 7 bases remained unmatched. The CDR3 runs to 13 residues. CDR3 in DNA: TGCAGCGGTACAGGGGTCAGTTCCTACGAGCAGTACTTC. Its protein product is CSGTGVSSYEQYF.

This clonotype was counted only a few times. The chain links TRBV5-1 to TRBJ2-7, with 9 positions matching TRBD1. The end of the DNA is better explained by TRBJ2-5, so the J call may be wrong. The germline V gene encodes CDR1 SGHRS and CDR2 YFSETQ. The CDR3 has 18 residues. The CDR3 DNA is TGCGCCAGCAGCTTCTTACAGGGGGCGCGTGACCTAGGGGAGACCCAGTACTTC. This codes for CASSFLQGARDLGETQYF.

The chain links TRBV7-2 to TRBJ2-1; D remains unclear. There are 15 residues in the CDR3. The V and J ends lost 2 bases and 4 bases respectively, with 12 bases between them. Germline CDR1 and CDR2: SGHTA and FQGNSA. The CDR3 bases are TGTGCCAGCAGCTTATTTCTAGGAACTTACAATGAGCAGTTCTTC. Translated: CASSLFLGTYNEQFF.